The 13 T cell receptor beta chains given below trace back to one sample, sequenced in a study of T cells in Graves' hyperthyroidism and ophthalmopathy. Amplification of TCR beta CDR3 regions used RNA as the template. The study used the HTBI primer set for a first-round RT-PCR of the TCR CDR3. Via MiXCR, TCRdb re-called the multiplex PCR reads, giving one row per CDR3 protein. The sample holds fewer than 850,000 distinct CDR3 sequences, roughly 17% seen once. Sequenced sample: blood. These TCRs come from a man aged 50 to 60 with Graves' hyperthyroidism.

This clonotype has a count of ten or more. This chain uses TRBV7-6 with TRBJ2-5, with 8 nucleotides matching TRBD1. The V segment lost 4 bases and the J segment 9 bases; nucleotides outside the gene matches: 4. Germline assignment: CDR1 SGHVS and CDR2 FNYEAQ. This CDR3 is 12 amino acids long. The CDR3 loop is CASSYSQGAQYF. Here the CDR3 DNA reads TGTGCCAGCAGCTACTCACAGGGGGCCCAGTACTTC.

This clonotype appeared many times. This chain joins TRBV28 and TRBJ1-2; 11 nucleotides align to TRBD1. CDR3 length: 15 amino acids. Germline assignment: CDR1 MDHEN and CDR2 SYDVKM. The junction had 9 bases not matched to a gene; V was cut back by 4 bases and J by 8 bases. The CDR3 is CASSSTLDRGQGYTF. The CDR3 DNA reads as TGTGCCAGCAGTTCCACCCTGGACAGGGGGCAGGGCTACACCTTC.

Concerning this clonotype itself: One end of the junction does not line up with germline, which may come from a read error. The rearrangement links TRBV28 to TRBJ1-6; D is unclear. This CDR3 region has 17 residues. Germline V gives CDR1 MDHEN, CDR2 SYDVKM. CDR3 coding DNA: TGTGCCAGCAATTCCTACTCGGGCTCACGCTATAATTCACCCCTCCAGTTT. Translated: CASNSYSGSRYNSPLQF.

This clonotype was seen repeatedly, ten times or more. The chain recombines TRBV5-5 with TRBJ1-1, with 10 bases matching TRBD1. Unmatched junction bases numbered 7, after V lost 2 bases and J lost 6 bases. Germline CDR1 and CDR2: SGHKS and YYEKEE (reference sequence). This CDR3 comprises 15 residues. The DNA of the CDR3 is TGTGCCAGCAGCTTTAGACAGGGGGCGGGGGCTGAAGCTTTCTTT. Protein product: CASSFRQGAGAEAFF.

A word on this clonotype: One junction end does not reproduce the germline sequence, and a read error may be involved. This sequence joins TRBV25-1 and TRBJ2-1, with TRBD2 identical over 7 bases. Per the germline V gene, CDR1 is MGHDK and CDR2 is SYGVNS. The CDR3 totals 15 residues. The chain's CDR3 is CANSAQRGGGWEQFF. The CDR3 DNA reads as TGTGCCAACAGTGCCCAGCGGGGCGGAGGGTGGGAGCAGTTCTTC.

The rearrangement uses TRBV6-1 and TRBJ2-3; D is uncertain. V gave up 5 bases and J gave up 0 bases, with 12 bases separating them. CDR1 and CDR2 from the germline V gene are MNHNS and SASEGT. The CDR3 has 15 residues. CDR3 DNA sequence: TGTGCCAGCAGTAAGCGAATCCCTAGCACAGATACGCAGTATTTT. It yields the protein CASSKRIPSTDTQYF.

The V gene is TRBV28, the J gene TRBJ2-7; TRBD1 might be the D (5 bases). The CDR3 contains 17 residues. From germline, CDR1 is MDHEN and CDR2 SYDVKM. V was clipped by 6 bases and J by 1 base, with 22 bases between them. The DNA of the CDR3 is TGTGCCAGCAGCCCACCCACCCGCAGGGCTCTTTCCTACGAGCAGTACTTC. This gives the protein CASSPPTRRALSYEQYF.

This clonotype appeared a few times. The genes are TRBV19 and TRBJ1-1; no reliable D call. The germline V and J ends were trimmed by 10 bases and 3 bases, with 12 bases remaining between them. The CDR3 is 12 residues long. In germline, CDR1 is LNHDA, CDR2 SQIVND (reference sequence). The CDR3 DNA sequence: TGTGCCACCGCCGGGAGGTACACTGAAGCTTTCTTT. This translates into CATAGRYTEAFF. Complete variable domain (other parts from reference TRBV19 and TRBJ1-1): DGGITQSPKYLFRKEGQNVTLSCEQNLNHDAMYWYRQDPGQGLRLIYYSQIVNDFQKGDIAEGYSVSREKKESFPLTVTSAQKNPTAFYLCATAGRYTEAFFGQGTRLTVV.

In its sample, this clonotype was seen many times. J is TRBJ1-2 and V is TRBV12-3 or TRBV12-4; no definite D call. This CDR3 has 15 residues. The V gene lost 6 bases and the J gene lost 0 bases, with 14 bases spanning the gap. CDR3 sequence reads: CASSLGGIPNYGYTF. In DNA, the CDR3 is TGTGCCAGCAGCCTAGGTGGGATTCCTAACTATGGCTACACCTTC.

This clonotype was detected ten times or more. V gene TRBV3-1 combines with J gene TRBJ1-1; 8 nucleotides agree with TRBD1. The germline gives CDR1 LGHDT, CDR2 YNNKEL (reference sequence). The V and J ends lost 5 bases and 4 bases, in that order; junction bases with no gene match: 9. This CDR3 comprises 15 residues. As DNA, the CDR3 is TGTGCCAGCAGCACAGGGTTGACAGGGGTCACTGAAGCTTTCTTT. Its protein is CASSTGLTGVTEAFF.

The chain employs TRBV6-5 and TRBJ2-1, with 7 bases lining up with TRBD1. Germline lookup yields CDR1 MNHEY and CDR2 SVGAGI. The CDR3 length is 13 residues. V shed 2 bases, J shed 11 bases, and the junction held 6 bases outside the gene matches. The CDR3 region is CASSYGDSSKQFF. The DNA of the CDR3 is TGTGCCAGCAGTTACGGGGACAGCTCGAAGCAGTTCTTC.

This clonotype appeared a few times. The chain uses TRBV20-1 and TRBJ2-7, with D possibly being TRBD1 (6 bases). Germline lookup yields CDR1 DFQATT and CDR2 SNEGSKA (reference sequence). V was shortened by 2 bases and J by 1 base, with 9 bases between the two germline ends. The CDR3 is 13 residues long. The CDR3 coding sequence is TGCAGTGCTAGATCAGGGGTTTCCTACGAGCAGTACTTC. Amino acid sequence: CSARSGVSYEQYF.

The sample holds many counts of this clonotype. The rearrangement joins TRBV3-1 to TRBJ2-3; a possible D gene is TRBD1 (6 bases). Germline V lookup: CDR1 LGHDT, CDR2 YNNKEL (reference sequence). The CDR3 has 14 residues. Trimming left V 6 bases short and J 1 base short, with 11 bases between. DNA of the CDR3: TGTGCCAGCAGACGGACAGATCGCACAGATACGCAGTATTTT. It encodes CASRRTDRTDTQYF.